This T cell receptor (beta chain) was documented in a study of cytomegalovirus exposure and HLA in healthy donors. The V and J ends lost 0 bases and 3 bases, in that order; junction bases with no gene match: 9. Germline values: CDR1 LNHNV, CDR2 YYDKDF (reference sequence). This CDR3 spans 18 amino acids. To note about this clone: The antigen is not known.

Study-level points and caveats: In a later analysis, at a false discovery rate of 0.05, about 16,000 TCR beta sequences matched HLA alleles. A later analysis linked a missense DCLRE1C variant to TCR beta V- and J-gene trimming.

Both 60 Vbeta primers and 13 Jbeta primers went into the PCR. Libraries were prepared by immunoSEQ multiplex PCR; TCRdb keeps only in-frame clonotypes and omits some of them. This sample has 120,000 to 150,000 clones; 70% to 85% occur once, and the top ten carry 1.5% to 2.5%. The rearrangement uses TRBV15 and TRBJ1-4; 8 bases fit TRBD1. The source material was PBMCs. This receptor was obtained from a woman aged 40 to 50 in good health and CMV-seronegative. The CDR3 spells CATSRDPPTDRANEKLFF. CDR3 nucleotides: TGTGCCACCAGCAGAGATCCGCCCACGGACAGGGCTAATGAAAAACTGTTTTTT.